Each of the 17 T cell receptor beta chains below was sequenced from the same sample in a study of control samples from healthy donors and cancer patients. Clones were sequenced by immunoSEQ multiplex PCR, and TCRdb holds only the in-frame ones, with some missing. The sample has around 180,000 clones; 85% to 95% are singletons. Sequencing was carried out using blood. The receptors derive from a woman aged 18-29 years in good health.

Only one count was recorded for this clone. As DNA, the CDR3 is TGTGCCAGCAGCGTAGCTACGAGTAGCTCCTACGAGCAGTACTTC. Amino acids: CASSVATSSSYEQYF. V and J are TRBV9 and TRBJ2-7; no firm D call. Germline V CDR1 and CDR2: SGDLS, YYNGEE. V was shortened by 0 bases and J by 0 bases, with 10 bases between the two germline ends. The CDR3 sequence is 15 residues long.

The chain links TRBV7-9 to TRBJ2-3; D gene ambiguous. V lost 5 bases to trimming and J lost 0 bases, with 12 bases between them. Germline V gene data show CDR1 as SEHNR and CDR2 as FQNEAQ (reference sequence). The CDR3 spans 15 residues. In nucleotides, the CDR3 is TGTGCCAGCAGCGCCACCGGGCCAAGCACAGATACGCAGTATTTT. Translating gives CASSATGPSTDTQYF.

J is TRBJ2-3 and V is TRBV12-5; D unresolved. Germline CDR1 and CDR2: LGHNT and FRNRAP. V was pared by 8 bases and J by 0 bases, with 15 bases between. The CDR3 sequence is 15 residues long. The CDR3 coding sequence is TGTGCTAGTCGCTGGGTAGCAGGTAGCACAGATACGCAGTATTTT. Its protein product is CASRWVAGSTDTQYF.

This chain joins TRBV6-1 and TRBJ2-5; the match to TRBD1 covers 7 bases. Germline assignment: CDR1 MNHNS and CDR2 SASEGT. The J segment lost 4 bases and the V segment lost 2 bases, leaving 13 bases of the junction unmatched. The CDR3 is made up of 17 amino acids. The CDR3 here is CASSEPAQGIIIETQYF. In DNA form, the CDR3 reads TGTGCCAGCAGTGAACCAGCACAGGGGATTATTATAGAGACCCAGTACTTC.

V gene TRBV10-3 combines with J gene TRBJ1-2; a weak D match, TRBD1 (6 bases). The CDR3 is 16 residues long. V lost 5 bases and J lost 0, with 16 bases in between. Germline CDR1 ENHRY, CDR2 SYGVKD. The CDR3 DNA follows: TGTGCCATCAGTACAGGGACACTATCTTCTAACTATGGCTACACCTTC. It codes for CAISTGTLSSNYGYTF.

This rearrangement joins TRBV4-2 to TRBJ1-1; TRBD1 matches at 7 bases. The CDR3 is 16 residues long. Germline CDR1 is LGHNA and CDR2 is YNFKEQ. The J segment lost 0 bases and the V segment lost 3 bases, leaving 7 bases of the junction unmatched. The CDR3 DNA reads as TGTGCCAGCAGCCACCTTACGACAGGGCTGAACACTGAAGCTTTCTTT. Protein sequence: CASSHLTTGLNTEAFF.

The chain uses TRBV18 and TRBJ1-1; D might be TRBD1 (6 bases). The germline CDR1 and CDR2 sequences are KGHSH and LQKENI. This CDR3 has 13 residues. The V gene lost 4 bases and the J gene lost 4 bases, with 10 bases spanning the gap. The CDR3 is CASSRGGGTEAFF. The CDR3 DNA is TGTGCCAGCTCACGGGGGGGCGGCACTGAAGCTTTCTTT.

The chain carries TRBV29-1 and TRBJ2-3; the D call may be TRBD1 or TRBD2 (5 bases each). CDR3 size: 14 residues. V was cut by 3 bases and J by 0 bases, with 10 bases left in between. CDR1 is SQVTM and CDR2 is ANQGSEA in the germline V gene. The CDR3 nucleotides read TGCAGCGTTGAGACGGGGCTAAGCACAGATACGCAGTATTTT. It translates to CSVETGLSTDTQYF.

The chain links TRBV10-3 to TRBJ1-6, with D possibly matching TRBD1 (5 bases). The V and J ends lost 10 bases and 15 bases respectively, with 25 bases between them. Germline assignment: CDR1 ENHRY and CDR2 SYGVKD. CDR3 size: 14 residues. The CDR3 region is CATQTTTGTALLHF. Here the CDR3 DNA reads TGTGCCACCCAGACAACGACCGGGACGGCGCTCCTCCACTTT.

This clone was counted a single time. The genes are TRBV7-2 and TRBJ1-2; no clear D gene. The germline CDR1 and CDR2 sequences are SGHTA and FQGNSA. This CDR3 spans 15 amino acids. Trimming pared 5 bases from V and 2 bases from J, leaving 15 bases between. The CDR3: CASSIAWVVNYGYTF. The CDR3 DNA sequence: TGTGCCAGCAGCATCGCCTGGGTGGTCAACTATGGCTACACCTTC.

As DNA, the CDR3 is TGTGCCAGCTCACCGGACAGACATAGCAATCAGCCCCAGCATTTT. Its translation: CASSPDRHSNQPQHF. This chain uses TRBV18 with TRBJ1-5; D perhaps matches TRBD1 (6 bases). The CDR3 contains 15 residues. Trimming took off 3 bases at V and 0 bases at J, with 9 bases between the two ends. Germline V gene sequence: CDR1 KGHSH, CDR2 LQKENI. Complete variable domain (other parts from reference TRBV18 and TRBJ1-5): NAGVMQNPRHLVRRRGQEARLRCSPMKGHSHVYWYRQLPEEGLKFMVYLQKENIIDESGMPKERFSAEFPKEGPSILRIQQVVRGDSAAYFCASSPDRHSNQPQHFGDGTRLSIL.

The chain couples TRBV15 to TRBJ1-2; D might be TRBD1 (5 bases). V was clipped by 5 bases and J by 0 bases, with 13 bases between them. CDR1 and CDR2 from the germline V gene are LNHNV and YYDKDF (reference sequence). The CDR3 totals 15 residues. CDR3 in DNA: TGTGCCACCAGCCGGGCCAGGGATGCTAACTATGGCTACACCTTC. The encoded protein is CATSRARDANYGYTF. Variable domain in full (rest from reference TRBV15 and TRBJ1-2): DAMVIQNPRYQVTQFGKPVTLSCSQTLNHNVMYWYQQKSSQAPKLLFHYYDKDFNNEADTPDNFQSRRPNTSFCFLDIRSPGLGDTAMYLCATSRARDANYGYTFGSGTRLTVV.

The chain has TRBV2 and TRBJ2-5; TRBD2 matches at 10 bases. CDR1 is SNHLY and CDR2 is FYNNEI in the germline V gene. The CDR3 totals 15 residues. The trim removed 2 bases at V and 5 bases at J, leaving 5 bases unmatched. The CDR3 DNA follows: TGTGCCAGCAGTGAACAGCGGGGGGGCGGGGAGACCCAGTACTTC. Translated: CASSEQRGGGETQYF.

The CDR3, as DNA: TGTGCCAGCAGCTCAACCCGCGGGGTGTCTGGAAACACCATATATTTT. Translation: CASSSTRGVSGNTIYF. V is TRBV7-8 and J is TRBJ1-3; D gene uncertain. V was clipped by 4 bases and J by 1 base, with 14 bases between them. This CDR3 has 16 amino acids. Germline loops: CDR1 SGHVS, CDR2 FQNEAQ.

V and J are TRBV27 and TRBJ1-5, with D perhaps matching TRBD1 (5 bases). V was clipped by 4 bases and J by 7 bases, with 8 bases between them. This CDR3 is built from 12 residues. Germline CDR1 MNHEY, CDR2 SMNVEV (reference sequence). The CDR3 DNA follows: TGTGCCAGCAGTTCAGGGACCCAGCCCCAGCATTTT. Translated: CASSSGTQPQHF.

The V gene is TRBV6-5, the J gene TRBJ2-3; TRBD1 might be the D (5 bases). V was clipped by 3 bases and J by 5 bases, with 12 bases between them. The CDR3 covers 14 residues. The germline gives CDR1 MNHEY, CDR2 SVGAGI. CDR3: CASSYARAGDTQYF. Here the CDR3 DNA reads TGTGCCAGCAGTTATGCCAGGGCCGGAGATACGCAGTATTTT.

Only one count was recorded for this clone. This chain uses TRBV11-2 with TRBJ1-6; TRBD1 matches at 9 bases. V shed 5 bases, J shed 7 bases, and the junction held 6 bases outside the gene matches. Per germline, CDR1 SGHAT and CDR2 FQNNGV. This CDR3 region has 15 residues. For the CDR3, the DNA is TGTGCCAGCAGCGGGACAGGGTATCAGAATTCACCCCTCCACTTT. It translates to CASSGTGYQNSPLHF. Complete variable domain (other parts from reference TRBV11-2 and TRBJ1-6): EAGVAQSPRYKIIEKRQSVAFWCNPISGHATLYWYQQILGQGPKLLIQFQNNGVVDDSQLPKDRFSAERLKGVDSTLKIQPAKLEDSAVYLCASSGTGYQNSPLHFGNGTRLTVT.